These T cell receptor beta chains were read from a single sample in a study of T cell responses to AZD1222 COVID-19 vaccine. Data came from immunoSEQ multiplex PCR; TCRdb stores just in-frame clones and leaves some out. The data contain approximately 130,000 clones, about nine tenths of them singletons. The starting material was peripheral blood, obtained 28 days after the second AZD1222 dose. All receptors come from an adult who received the AZD1222 COVID-19 vaccine. CDR3s include the opening cysteine and the closing phenylalanine or tryptophan. D genes are given only for firm matches. Clone size is shown for a subset of rows, as once, few, many or a class of expanded clone.

v_gene	abundance	d_gene	j_gene	CDR3aa	CDR3nt
TRBV18	few	.	TRBJ2-5	CASSPPDQETQYF	TGTGCCAGCTCACCACCGGATCAAGAGACCCAGTACTTC
TRBV10-1	.	.	TRBJ1-4	CASSAAQGREKLFF	TGCGCCAGCAGTGCGGCACAGGGTCGCGAAAAACTGTTTTTT
TRBV11-2	once	.	TRBJ2-3	CASSLDLETLRADTQYF	TGTGCCAGCAGCTTAGATCTGGAAACTCTTCGCGCAGATACGCAGTATTTT
TRBV5-1	.	TRBD2	TRBJ2-1	CASSFGGSYNEQFF	TGCGCCAGCAGCTTCGGGGGGTCTTACAATGAGCAGTTCTTC
TRBV4-1	.	.	TRBJ2-1	CASSHRTSYNEQFF	TGCGCCAGCAGCCACCGGACTTCCTACAATGAGCAGTTCTTC
TRBV6-5	.	.	TRBJ1-1	CASSYSGGEAFF	TGTGCCAGCAGTTACTCGGGGGGCGAAGCTTTCTTT
TRBV6-5	.	.	TRBJ1-5	CASSYGNNQPQHF	TGTGCCAGCAGTTACGGAAACAATCAGCCCCAGCATTTT
TRBV5-1	.	.	TRBJ2-2	CASSFSQANTGELFF	TGCGCCAGCAGCTTCTCACAGGCGAACACCGGGGAGCTGTTTTTT
TRBV4-1	.	TRBD1	TRBJ2-3	CASSQAPPGTGQDTQYF	TGCGCCAGCAGCCAAGCTCCACCCGGGACAGGGCAAGATACGCAGTATTTT
TRBV5-1	.	.	TRBJ2-1	CASSAASDTYNEQFF	TGCGCCAGCAGTGCGGCTAGCGACACCTACAATGAGCAGTTCTTC
TRBV6-5	.	.	TRBJ1-2	CASSRGTANYGYTF	TGTGCCAGCAGTCGGGGGACGGCAAACTATGGCTACACCTTC
TRBV3-1/TRBV3-2	.	.	TRBJ1-4	CASSPPVGRENEKLFF	TGTGCCAGCAGCCCCCCCGTCGGCAGGGAAAATGAAAAACTGTTTTTT
TRBV28	.	.	TRBJ1-1	CASSVRQYNTEAFF	TGTGCCAGCAGTGTACGACAGTATAACACTGAAGCTTTCTTT
TRBV6-2/TRBV6-3	.	.	TRBJ2-3	CASSRRTSGTDTQYF	TGTGCCAGCAGCCGGCGCACCTCCGGCACAGATACGCAGTATTTT
TRBV15	.	TRBD1	TRBJ1-1	CATSRELYRGHTEAFF	TGTGCCACCAGCAGAGAGCTCTACAGGGGACACACTGAAGCTTTCTTT
TRBV3-1/TRBV3-2	.	.	TRBJ2-7	CASSQDQYEQYF	TGTGCCAGCAGCCAGGATCAGTACGAGCAGTACTTC
TRBV2	.	.	TRBJ1-2	CASRPEYGYTF	TGTGCCAGCAGGCCAGAGTATGGCTACACCTTC
TRBV2	few	.	TRBJ2-2	CASSWVGVTGELFF	TGTGCCAGCAGTTGGGTGGGGGTCACCGGGGAGCTGTTTTTT
TRBV6-5	once	.	TRBJ1-6	CASSYRGRVNNSPLHF	TGTGCCAGCAGTTACCGAGGGAGGGTGAATAATTCACCCCTCCACTTT
TRBV30	.	.	TRBJ2-7	CAWSVEGYSYEQYF	TGTGCCTGGAGTGTTGAAGGTTATTCCTACGAGCAGTACTTC
TRBV7-6	.	TRBD2	TRBJ2-3	CASSSGTRVGDTQYF	TGTGCCAGCAGCTCCGGGACTAGAGTTGGAGATACGCAGTATTTT
TRBV7-9	.	.	TRBJ2-7	CASSPEGGTDDYEQYF	TGTGCCAGCAGCCCAGAGGGGGGGACAGACGACTACGAGCAGTACTTC
TRBV6-5	.	TRBD1	TRBJ1-2	CASSYSWQGADGYTF	TGTGCCAGCAGTTACTCGTGGCAGGGGGCCGATGGCTACACCTTC
TRBV9	.	.	TRBJ1-2	CASSVVAGRGYGYTF	TGTGCCAGCAGCGTAGTTGCAGGCCGGGGCTATGGCTACACCTTC
TRBV5-4	.	.	TRBJ2-1	CASSLFNEQFF	TGTGCCAGCAGCTTGTTCAATGAGCAGTTCTTC
TRBV7-9	.	TRBD1	TRBJ1-3	CASSLTGGKNTIYF	TGTGCCAGCAGCCTAACAGGGGGCAAAAACACCATATATTTT
TRBV3-1/TRBV3-2	.	.	TRBJ2-2	CASSQILKAGELFF	TGTGCCAGCAGCCAAATCTTGAAGGCCGGGGAGCTGTTTTTT
TRBV7-9	once	.	TRBJ2-7	CASRSGLVDEQYF	TGTGCCAGCAGATCCGGTCTGGTTGACGAGCAGTACTTC
TRBV19	.	.	TRBJ1-6	CASSSPQGSYNSPLHF	TGTGCCAGTAGCTCTCCGCAGGGTTCCTATAATTCACCCCTCCACTTT
TRBV11-2	.	.	TRBJ2-2	CASSWDQSVGELFF	TGTGCCAGCAGCTGGGACCAGTCCGTGGGGGAGCTGTTTTTT
TRBV18	.	.	TRBJ1-4	CASSPMGGANEKLFF	TGTGCCAGCTCACCAATGGGGGGTGCTAATGAAAAACTGTTTTTT
TRBV2	.	.	TRBJ1-2	CASSRWDGDYGYTF	TGTGCCAGCAGTAGATGGGACGGGGACTATGGCTACACCTTC
TRBV2	.	.	TRBJ2-7	CASSGTATYEQYF	TGTGCCAGCAGTGGGACCGCTACCTACGAGCAGTACTTC
TRBV7-9	once	.	TRBJ2-1	CASTPGLISYNEQFF	TGTGCCAGCACCCCGGGGCTAATTTCCTACAATGAGCAGTTCTTC
TRBV5-1	.	TRBD1	TRBJ1-6	CASSLDRDDSPLHF	TGCGCCAGCAGCCTTGACAGGGACGATTCACCCCTCCACTTT
TRBV7-2	.	.	TRBJ1-5	CASSPRQSNQPQHF	TGTGCCAGCAGCCCCAGACAGAGCAATCAGCCCCAGCATTTT
TRBV7-8	.	.	TRBJ2-1	CASSYRGRSSYNEQFF	TGTGCCAGCAGCTATAGGGGGAGAAGCTCCTACAATGAGCAGTTCTTC
TRBV9	medium-sized	.	TRBJ1-3	CASSASPIGRTSGNTIYF	TGTGCCAGCAGCGCCAGCCCCATAGGACGGACCTCTGGAAACACCATATATTTT
TRBV19	.	.	TRBJ1-3	CASSTQTLRFGNTIYF	TGTGCCAGTAGTACCCAGACACTCCGGTTCGGAAACACCATATATTTT
TRBV4-1	medium-sized	TRBD2	TRBJ2-7	CASSAGTSGTREQYF	TGCGCCAGCAGTGCTGGGACTAGCGGGACTCGCGAGCAGTACTTC
TRBV30	once	TRBD1	TRBJ1-2	CAWSVLWGQGAIGYTF	TGTGCCTGGAGTGTACTTTGGGGACAGGGGGCAATTGGCTACACCTTC
TRBV11-2	.	TRBD2	TRBJ2-5	CASSPQLAGGRKTQYF	TGTGCCAGCAGCCCCCAGCTAGCGGGGGGGCGAAAGACCCAGTACTTC
TRBV12-3/TRBV12-4	.	.	TRBJ2-7	CASSPTLGGEQYF	TGTGCCAGCAGTCCCACTCTTGGAGGCGAGCAGTACTTC
TRBV4-1	.	.	TRBJ1-6	CASSQDPLGSPLHF	TGCGCCAGCAGCCAAGACCCCCTGGGTTCACCCCTCCACTTT
TRBV5-1	.	.	TRBJ2-2	CASSFGTHNTGELFF	TGCGCCAGCAGCTTCGGGACACATAACACCGGGGAGCTGTTTTTT
TRBV24-1	.	TRBD1	TRBJ2-3	CATSRTGDSTDTQYF	TGTGCCACCTCCCGGACAGGGGATAGCACAGATACGCAGTATTTT
TRBV5-1	.	TRBD2	TRBJ2-3	CASSFLGTTITDTQYF	TGCGCCAGCAGCTTTCTAGGGACTACCATCACAGATACGCAGTATTTT
TRBV20-1	.	.	TRBJ1-2	CSASEETYGYTF	TGCAGTGCTAGTGAGGAAACCTATGGCTACACCTTC
TRBV29-1	.	TRBD1	TRBJ1-1	CSGRTGLILGTEAFF	TGCAGCGGCCGGACAGGGCTCATCTTGGGGACTGAAGCTTTCTTT
TRBV19	.	.	TRBJ1-4	CASSRGPFEKLFF	TGTGCCAGTAGTAGGGGACCTTTTGAAAAACTGTTTTTT
TRBV7-2	.	TRBD1	TRBJ1-5	CASSSTQGAFNQPQHF	TGTGCCAGCAGCTCAACACAGGGGGCCTTCAATCAGCCCCAGCATTTT